These 25 T cell receptor beta chains originate from one sample sequenced in a study of blood T cell repertoires in COVID-19 (dated by TCRdb to about 2020). Library preparation was by the immunoSEQ multiplex PCR assay. Drawn from immuneACCESS, this table holds only the in-frame rearrangements with V and J called that TCRdb kept. Clones are partly lost; checked studies trace under half to an unresolved V gene and leave the rest unexplained. The sample table records hundreds of thousands of clones; roughly 88% of these occur just once. Around 12% of the sample is held by the ten biggest clonotypes. What was sequenced was peripheral blood. Receptor source: a woman aged 45-65 years with COVID-19, enrolled during active disease.

The J gene is TRBJ2-1, the V gene TRBV19; D possibly corresponds to TRBD1 (6 bases). The CDR3 loop spans 16 amino acids. Germline CDR1 reads LNHDA; CDR2 reads SQIVND (reference sequence). V lost 9 bases and J 2 bases, leaving 20 bases between the germline ends. CDR3 DNA sequence: TGTGCCAGCCTCGACCGGGACAAAGGTCCCTACAATGAGCAGTTCTTC. It codes for CASLDRDKGPYNEQFF.

The V call is TRBV2, the J call TRBJ1-4, with unresolved D. CDR3 length: 14 amino acids. CDR1 SNHLY and CDR2 FYNNEI come from the germline V gene. V shed 4 bases and J shed 8 bases, with 14 bases lying between them. Here the CDR3 reads CASSVEGLWEKLFF. DNA of the CDR3: TGTGCCAGCAGTGTAGAGGGCTTATGGGAAAAACTGTTTTTT.

This chain joins TRBV2 and TRBJ1-1; tentatively, D is TRBD1 (6 bases). Germline CDR1 SNHLY, CDR2 FYNNEI. V was cut by 3 bases and J by 8 bases, with 16 bases left in between. The CDR3 runs to 14 residues. The CDR3 bases are TGTGCCAGCAGTGAGGACAGAGTCTCGGAAGAAGCTTTCTTT. Its translation is CASSEDRVSEEAFF.

This rearrangement joins TRBV6-5 to TRBJ1-1; D is possibly TRBD1 (5 bases). Germline CDR1 MNHEY, CDR2 SVGAGI. Trimming stripped 0 bases from V and 5 bases from J, with 10 bases between. The CDR3 runs 14 residues. For the CDR3, the DNA is TGTGCCAGCAGTTACTCGACGGGGGTTACTGAAGCTTTCTTT. Translating gives CASSYSTGVTEAFF.

This clone was seen a few times. The CDR3 region has the DNA TGTGCCTGGAGTGTACTGGATGAAAAACTGTTTTTT. The encoded protein is CAWSVLDEKLFF. The chain carries TRBV30 and TRBJ1-4; D is unresolved. The V end was cut by 0 bases, the J end by 6 bases, with 5 bases between. This CDR3 is 12 amino acids long. The germline gives CDR1 GTSNPN, CDR2 SVGIG (reference sequence).

The chain links TRBV6-2 or TRBV6-3 to TRBJ1-1; 8 positions match TRBD1. The trim removed 6 bases at V and 0 bases at J, leaving 9 bases unmatched. The length of the CDR3 is 16 residues. The germline CDR1 and CDR2 sequences are MNHEY and SVGEGT. CDR3 sequence reads: CASSPIRGPLNTEAFF. The CDR3 DNA reads TGTGCCAGCAGCCCTATCAGGGGGCCGTTGAACACTGAAGCTTTCTTT.

The chain uses TRBV12-3 or TRBV12-4 and TRBJ1-2; possibly TRBD1 for D (5 bases). The germline V and J ends were trimmed by 3 bases and 7 bases, with 12 bases remaining between them. CDR3 size: 13 residues. Here the CDR3 reads CASSFPGLPGYTF. CDR3 DNA: TGTGCCAGCAGTTTCCCAGGGCTGCCTGGCTACACCTTC.

The chain carries TRBV6-5 and TRBJ2-3; maybe TRBD2 (5 bases). Deletions cut 2 bases from V and 7 bases from J, with 13 bases between. Germline loops: CDR1 MNHEY, CDR2 SVGAGI. CDR3 length: 14 residues. The CDR3 nucleotides are TGTGCCAGCAGTTACGGACTTTCCAGAAATACGCAGTATTTT. Protein sequence: CASSYGLSRNTQYF.

This chain joins TRBV28 and TRBJ1-2, with 7 bases fitting TRBD1. Per germline, CDR1 MDHEN and CDR2 SYDVKM. V was clipped by 7 bases and J by 2 bases; unmatched bases: 10. The CDR3 is 15 amino acids. CDR3 sequence (DNA): TGTGCCAGCACTCCAGGGGGAGGCCCCAACTATGGCTACACCTTC. Residues: CASTPGGGPNYGYTF.

V gene TRBV2 combines with J gene TRBJ1-6; D might be TRBD1 (5 bases). This CDR3 contains 15 residues. Per germline, CDR1 SNHLY and CDR2 FYNNEI. The V end was cut by 10 bases, the J end by 7 bases, with 20 bases between. The CDR3 sequence is CAILGWAGGNSPLHF. CDR3 nucleotide sequence: TGTGCCATCCTAGGGTGGGCCGGGGGGAATTCACCCCTCCACTTT.

The chain links TRBV6-6 to TRBJ1-2, with D tentatively TRBD1 (6 bases). The CDR3 loop spans 14 amino acids. Looked up from germline, CDR1 is MNHNY and CDR2 is SVGAGI (reference sequence). The germline V and J ends were trimmed by 6 bases and 0 bases, with 11 bases remaining between them. CDR3 nucleotides: TGTGCCAGCAGCCTAGGGGGGGCTAACTATGGCTACACCTTC. It specifies CASSLGGANYGYTF.

This chain links TRBV3-1 (or the pseudogene TRBV3-2) with TRBJ1-4, with D possibly being TRBD1 (6 bases). The length of the CDR3 is 14 residues. From germline, CDR1 is LGHDT and CDR2 YNNKEL (reference sequence). V was clipped by 2 bases and J by 17 bases, with 21 bases between them. The CDR3 DNA sequence: TGTGCCAGCAGCCAATTATCTCGGGACCAGGGGATTTTTTTT. This codes for CASSQLSRDQGIFF.

This clone was seen more than once but under ten times. The chain combines TRBV6-6 with TRBJ1-1; tentative D call: TRBD1 (5 bases). The CDR3 has 13 amino acids. Trimming took off 6 bases at V and 2 bases at J, with 10 bases between the two ends. Germline CDR1 and CDR2: MNHNY and SVGAGI (reference sequence). The CDR3 loop is CASSLQGNTEAFF. The DNA for the CDR3 is TGTGCCAGCAGCCTCCAGGGAAACACTGAAGCTTTCTTT.

The J gene is TRBJ1-2, the V gene TRBV28, with D tentatively TRBD1 (6 bases). Trimming cost V 9 bases and J 8 bases, with 19 bases left between them. The CDR3 loop spans 13 amino acids. Per germline, CDR1 MDHEN and CDR2 SYDVKM. The CDR3 is CASGGIGRQGYTF. The DNA for the CDR3 is TGTGCCAGTGGGGGCATCGGACGTCAGGGCTACACCTTC.

The rearrangement uses TRBV11-3 and TRBJ2-7; no reliable D call. Germline V gene lookup returns CDR1 SGHNT and CDR2 YENEEA. CDR3 length: 13 amino acids. Trimming removed 3 bases at V and 0 bases at J, with 6 bases between. CDR3 in DNA: TGTGCCAGCAGCTTGACAAGCTCCTACGAGCAGTACTTC. As protein: CASSLTSSYEQYF.

The chain carries TRBV28 and TRBJ2-2; TRBD2 might be the D (6 bases). V shed 4 bases and J shed 5 bases, with 20 bases lying between them. The length of the CDR3 is 17 residues. Per germline, CDR1 MDHEN and CDR2 SYDVKM. CDR3 in DNA: TGTGCCAGCAGTTCTGGTATCGGAGGGGACGGTACCGGGGAGCTGTTTTTT. The encoded protein is CASSSGIGGDGTGELFF.

V gene TRBV5-1 combines with J gene TRBJ1-3; a weak D match, TRBD1 (5 bases). Trimming removed 0 bases at V and 0 bases at J, with 10 bases between. CDR1 is SGHRS and CDR2 is YFSETQ in the germline V gene. The CDR3 sequence is 16 residues long. The CDR3 DNA reads as TGCGCCAGCAGCTTGGCAGGGTATAGCTCTGGAAACACCATATATTTT. Translating gives CASSLAGYSSGNTIYF.

The CDR3 sequence is CASSLDTSYEQYF. The CDR3 nucleotides are TGTGCCAGCAGCTTGGACACTTCCTACGAGCAGTACTTC. J is TRBJ2-7 and V is TRBV11-3; tentative D call: TRBD1 (5 bases). Trimming took off 3 bases at V and 1 base at J, with 7 bases between the two ends. Germline values: CDR1 SGHNT, CDR2 YENEEA. There are 13 residues in the CDR3.

This clone was counted a few times. This chain's CDR3 is CAIRSDRAYEQYF. In nucleotides, the CDR3 is TGTGCCATCAGGTCTGACAGGGCCTACGAGCAGTACTTC. The chain uses TRBV10-3 and TRBJ2-7, with TRBD1 identical over 7 bases. Germline V gene sequence: CDR1 ENHRY, CDR2 SYGVKD. This CDR3 spans 13 amino acids. J gave up 2 bases and V 6 bases, and 4 bases lay outside the gene matches.

This clone occurred a few times. The chain is built from TRBV19 and TRBJ1-1; D remains ambiguous. The CDR3 runs to 14 residues. Per germline, CDR1 LNHDA and CDR2 SQIVND (reference sequence). The V end lost 4 bases, the J end lost 5 bases, and 14 bases lay between the germline ends. Here the CDR3 reads CASSTSRLGTEAFF. The CDR3 coding sequence is TGTGCCAGTAGTACCTCCCGACTTGGGACTGAAGCTTTCTTT.

The V call is TRBV20-1, the J call TRBJ2-7; the D gene is possibly TRBD2 (7 bases). The CDR3 runs 11 residues. V was pared by 6 bases and J by 2 bases, with 8 bases between. Germline values: CDR1 DFQATT, CDR2 SNEGSKA (reference sequence). CDR3 protein: CSAGGAYEQYF. DNA of the CDR3: TGCAGTGCAGGGGGGGCCTACGAGCAGTACTTC.

The chain uses TRBV5-1 and TRBJ1-2; possible D gene TRBD1, 6 bases. V was pared by 4 bases and J by 8 bases, with 18 bases between. Germline assignment: CDR1 SGHRS and CDR2 YFSETQ. There are 14 residues in the CDR3. The CDR3 sequence is CASSGEGVLLGYTF. In DNA, the CDR3 is TGCGCCAGCAGCGGAGAGGGGGTTCTATTGGGCTACACCTTC. Full variable domain (remainder filled in from reference TRBV5-1 and TRBJ1-2): KAGVTQTPRYLIKTRGQQVTLSCSPISGHRSVSWYQQTPGQGLQFLFEYFSETQRNKGNFPGRFSGRQFSNSRSEMNVSTLELGDSALYLCASSGEGVLLGYTFGSGTRLTVV.

The chain uses TRBV9 and TRBJ2-2; a possible D gene is TRBD2 (6 bases). The germline gives CDR1 SGDLS, CDR2 YYNGEE. The CDR3 contains 15 residues. Between the trimmed V and J ends, which lost 0 bases and 0 bases, there was a span of 6 bases. The CDR3 coding sequence is TGTGCCAGCAGCGTAGGGGGGGCGAACACCGGGGAGCTGTTTTTT. Protein product: CASSVGGANTGELFF.

The chain couples TRBV18 to TRBJ1-2; 7 bases agree with TRBD1. CDR3 length equals 16 residues. Germline CDR1 reads KGHSH; CDR2 reads LQKENI. With V trimmed by 6 bases and J by 4 bases, 14 bases remained unmatched. CDR3 bases: TGTGCCAGCTCCCCGACCGGGACAGAGATCGGCTATGGCTACACCTTC. Residues: CASSPTGTEIGYGYTF.

The V gene is TRBV6-5, the J gene TRBJ1-1; 7 bases agree with TRBD1. J was trimmed by 8 bases and V by 6 bases; bases with no gene match: 6. Germline assignment: CDR1 MNHEY and CDR2 SVGAGI. The CDR3 runs to 12 residues. The CDR3 sequence: CASSGTELEAFF. The DNA for the CDR3 is TGTGCCAGCAGCGGGACAGAACTAGAAGCTTTCTTT.